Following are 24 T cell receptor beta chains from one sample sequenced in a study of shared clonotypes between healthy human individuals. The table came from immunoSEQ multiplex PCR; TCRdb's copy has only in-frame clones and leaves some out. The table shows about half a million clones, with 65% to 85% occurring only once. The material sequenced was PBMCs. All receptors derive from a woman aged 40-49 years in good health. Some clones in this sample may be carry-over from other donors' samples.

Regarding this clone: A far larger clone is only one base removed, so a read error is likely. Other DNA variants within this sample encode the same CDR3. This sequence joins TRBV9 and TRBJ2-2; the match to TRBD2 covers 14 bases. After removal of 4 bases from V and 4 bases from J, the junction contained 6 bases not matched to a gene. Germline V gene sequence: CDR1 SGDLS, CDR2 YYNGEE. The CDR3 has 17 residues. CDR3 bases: TGTGCCAGCAGCACAGGACTAGCGGGAGGCGTCACCGGGGAGCTGTTTTTT. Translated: CASSTGLAGGVTGELFF. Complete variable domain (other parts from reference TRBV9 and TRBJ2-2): DSGVTQTPKHLITATGQRVTLRCSPRSGDLSVYWYQQSLDQGLQFLIQYYNGEERAKGNILERFSAQQFPDLHSELNLSSLELGDSALYFCASSTGLAGGVTGELFFGEGSRLTVL.

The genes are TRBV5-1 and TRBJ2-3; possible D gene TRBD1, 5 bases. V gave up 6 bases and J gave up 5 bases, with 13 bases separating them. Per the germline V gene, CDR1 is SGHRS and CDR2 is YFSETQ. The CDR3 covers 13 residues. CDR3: CASTGRVGDTQYF. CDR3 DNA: TGCGCCAGCACCGGCAGGGTCGGAGATACGCAGTATTTT.

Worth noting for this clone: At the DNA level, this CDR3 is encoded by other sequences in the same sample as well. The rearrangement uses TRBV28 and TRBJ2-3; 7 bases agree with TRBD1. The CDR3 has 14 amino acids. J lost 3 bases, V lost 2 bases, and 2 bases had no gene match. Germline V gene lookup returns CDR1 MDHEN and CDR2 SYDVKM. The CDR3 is CASSLTGATDTQYF. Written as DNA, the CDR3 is TGTGCCAGCAGTTTAACAGGGGCAACAGATACGCAGTATTTT.

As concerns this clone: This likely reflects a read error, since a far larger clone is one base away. The CDR3 region is CASSFRFVTFYEQYF. CDR3 DNA: TGCGCCAGCAGCTTTCGGTTCGTGACATTCTACGAGCAGTACTTC. V and J are TRBV5-1 and TRBJ2-7, with D unresolved. The V gene lost 2 bases and the J gene lost 3 bases, with 15 bases spanning the gap. Looked up from germline, CDR1 is SGHRS and CDR2 is YFSETQ. CDR3 length: 15 amino acids.

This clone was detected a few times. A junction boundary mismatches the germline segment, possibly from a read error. For the CDR3, the DNA is TGTGCTAGCAGCTTAGGTACAGGGTTGGATACGCAGTATTTT. Translating gives CASSLGTGLDTQYF. The gene calls are TRBV7-7 and TRBJ2-3, with TRBD1 as a possible D gene (6 bases). The CDR3 runs 14 residues. Per germline, CDR1 SSHAT and CDR2 FNYEAQ (reference sequence).

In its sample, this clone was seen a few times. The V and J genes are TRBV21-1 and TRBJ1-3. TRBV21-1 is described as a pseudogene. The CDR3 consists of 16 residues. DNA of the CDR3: TGTGCCAGCAGCAAAAGTTGCGGGAGCTCTGGAAACACCATATATTTT. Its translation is CASSKSCGSSGNTIYF.

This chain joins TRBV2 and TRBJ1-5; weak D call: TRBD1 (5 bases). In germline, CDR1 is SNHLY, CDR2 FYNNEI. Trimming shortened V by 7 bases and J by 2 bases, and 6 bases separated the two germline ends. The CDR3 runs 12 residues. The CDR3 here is CASMGGNQPQHF. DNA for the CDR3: TGTGCCAGCATGGGGGGCAATCAGCCCCAGCATTTT.

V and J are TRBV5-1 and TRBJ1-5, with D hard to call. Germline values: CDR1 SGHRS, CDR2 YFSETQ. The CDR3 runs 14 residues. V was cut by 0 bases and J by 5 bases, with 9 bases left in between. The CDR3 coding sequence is TGCGCCAGCAGCTTGGAAGGTGGAGATCAGCCCCAGCATTTT. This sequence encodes CASSLEGGDQPQHF.

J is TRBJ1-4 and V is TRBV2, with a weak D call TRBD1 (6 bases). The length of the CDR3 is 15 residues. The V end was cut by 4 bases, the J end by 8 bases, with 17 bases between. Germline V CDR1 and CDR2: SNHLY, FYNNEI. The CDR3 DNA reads TGTGCCAGCAGTGGGGGGAACGCACAGGGCGAAAAACTGTTTTTT. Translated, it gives CASSGGNAQGEKLFF.

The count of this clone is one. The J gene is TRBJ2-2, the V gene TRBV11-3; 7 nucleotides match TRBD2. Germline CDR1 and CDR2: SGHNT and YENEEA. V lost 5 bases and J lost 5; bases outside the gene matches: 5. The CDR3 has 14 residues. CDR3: CASSPGGGTGELFF. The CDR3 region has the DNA TGTGCCAGCAGCCCGGGGGGAGGAACCGGGGAGCTGTTTTTT.

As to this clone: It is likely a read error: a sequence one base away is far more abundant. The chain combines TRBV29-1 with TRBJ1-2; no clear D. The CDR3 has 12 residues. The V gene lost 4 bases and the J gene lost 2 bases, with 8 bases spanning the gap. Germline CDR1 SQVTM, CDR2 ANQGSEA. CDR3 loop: CSVGISNYGYTF. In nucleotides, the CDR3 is TGCAGCGTTGGGATATCAAACTATGGCTACACCTTC.

CDR3 sequence: CASSLAGTAHGNTIYF. The CDR3 nucleotides are TGCGCCAGCAGCTTGGCCGGGACCGCTCATGGGAACACCATATATTTT. The chain uses TRBV5-1 and TRBJ1-3; the D gene is possibly TRBD1 (5 bases). V was cut by 0 bases and J by 7 bases, with 17 bases left in between. Germline CDR1 reads SGHRS; CDR2 reads YFSETQ. This CDR3 region has 16 residues.

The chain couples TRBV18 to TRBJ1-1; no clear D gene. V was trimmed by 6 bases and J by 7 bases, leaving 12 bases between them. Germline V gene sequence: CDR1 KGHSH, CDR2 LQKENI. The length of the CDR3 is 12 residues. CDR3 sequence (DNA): TGTGCCAGCTCCCCCAGTCGAGGTGAAGCTTTCTTT. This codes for CASSPSRGEAFF.

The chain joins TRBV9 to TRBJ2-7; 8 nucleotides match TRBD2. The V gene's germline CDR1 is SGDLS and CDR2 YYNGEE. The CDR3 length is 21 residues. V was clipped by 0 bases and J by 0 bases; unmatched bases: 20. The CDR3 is CASSVVSGSSRVNLSSYEQYF. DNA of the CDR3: TGTGCCAGCAGCGTAGTCAGCGGGAGTAGCCGGGTTAACCTAAGCTCCTACGAGCAGTACTTC.

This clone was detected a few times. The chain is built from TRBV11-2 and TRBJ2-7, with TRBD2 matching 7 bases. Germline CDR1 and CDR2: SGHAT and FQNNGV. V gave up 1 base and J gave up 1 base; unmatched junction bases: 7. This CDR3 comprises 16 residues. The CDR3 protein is CASSLGVTGGSYEQYF. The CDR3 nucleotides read TGTGCCAGCAGCTTAGGGGTCACCGGGGGGTCCTACGAGCAGTACTTC.

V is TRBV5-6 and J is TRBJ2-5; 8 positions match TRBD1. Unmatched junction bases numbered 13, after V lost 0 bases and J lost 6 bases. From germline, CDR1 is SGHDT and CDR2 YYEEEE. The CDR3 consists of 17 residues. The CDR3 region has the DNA TGTGCCAGCAGCTTGGGGCCGTCGGGGCAGGGGGCGAAGACCCAGTACTTC. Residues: CASSLGPSGQGAKTQYF.

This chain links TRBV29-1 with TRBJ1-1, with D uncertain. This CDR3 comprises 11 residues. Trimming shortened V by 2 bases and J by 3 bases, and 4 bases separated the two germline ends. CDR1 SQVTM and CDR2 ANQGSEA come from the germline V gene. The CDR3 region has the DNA TGCAGCGTTGAACGGGACACTGAAGCTTTCTTT. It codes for CSVERDTEAFF.

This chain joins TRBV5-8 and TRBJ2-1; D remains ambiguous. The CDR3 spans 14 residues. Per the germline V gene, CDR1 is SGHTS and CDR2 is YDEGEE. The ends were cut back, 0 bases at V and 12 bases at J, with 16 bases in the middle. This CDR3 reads CASSLDQFRLWQFF. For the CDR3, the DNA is TGTGCCAGCAGCTTGGATCAGTTCAGGCTATGGCAGTTCTTC.

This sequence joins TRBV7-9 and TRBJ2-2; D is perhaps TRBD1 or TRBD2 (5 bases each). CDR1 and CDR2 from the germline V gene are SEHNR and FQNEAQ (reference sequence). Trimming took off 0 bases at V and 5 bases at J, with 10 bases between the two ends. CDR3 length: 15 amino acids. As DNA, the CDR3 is TGTGCCAGCAGCTTAGCGCCGAGGGGTACCGGGGAGCTGTTTTTT. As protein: CASSLAPRGTGELFF.

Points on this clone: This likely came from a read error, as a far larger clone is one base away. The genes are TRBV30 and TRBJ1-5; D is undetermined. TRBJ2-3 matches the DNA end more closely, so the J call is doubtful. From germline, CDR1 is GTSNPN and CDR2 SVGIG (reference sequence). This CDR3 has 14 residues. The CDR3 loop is CAWSVLASNQPQYF. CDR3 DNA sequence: TGTGCCTGGAGTGTTCTGGCAAGCAATCAGCCCCAGTATTTT.

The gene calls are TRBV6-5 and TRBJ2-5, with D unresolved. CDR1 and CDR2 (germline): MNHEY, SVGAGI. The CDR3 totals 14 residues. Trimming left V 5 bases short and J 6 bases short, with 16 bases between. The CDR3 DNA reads TGTGCCAGCAGTCCGGACGAGAACGTAAAGACCCAGTACTTC. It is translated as CASSPDENVKTQYF.

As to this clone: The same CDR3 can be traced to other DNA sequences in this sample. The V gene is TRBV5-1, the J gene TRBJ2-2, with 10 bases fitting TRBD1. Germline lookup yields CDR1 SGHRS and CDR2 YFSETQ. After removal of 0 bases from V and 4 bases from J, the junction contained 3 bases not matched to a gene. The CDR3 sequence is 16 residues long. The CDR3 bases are TGCGCCAGCAGCTTGGGACAGGGGGCTAGCACCGGGGAGCTGTTTTTT. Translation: CASSLGQGASTGELFF. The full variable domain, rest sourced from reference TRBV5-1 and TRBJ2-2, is KAGVTQTPRYLIKTRGQQVTLSCSPISGHRSVSWYQQTPGQGLQFLFEYFSETQRNKGNFPGRFSGRQFSNSRSEMNVSTLELGDSALYLCASSLGQGASTGELFFGEGSRLTVL.

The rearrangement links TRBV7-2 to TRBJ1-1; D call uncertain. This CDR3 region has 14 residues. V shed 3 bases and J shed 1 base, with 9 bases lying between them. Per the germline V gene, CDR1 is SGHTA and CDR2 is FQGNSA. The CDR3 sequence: CASSFSWGNTEAFF. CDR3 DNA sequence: TGTGCCAGCAGCTTTTCATGGGGGAACACTGAAGCTTTCTTT.

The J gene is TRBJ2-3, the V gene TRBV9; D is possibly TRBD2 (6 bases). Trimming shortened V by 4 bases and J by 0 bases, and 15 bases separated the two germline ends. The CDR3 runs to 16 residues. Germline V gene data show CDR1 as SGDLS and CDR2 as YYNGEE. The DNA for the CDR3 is TGTGCCAGCAGCTTTGGCCTAGCGACGAGCACAGATACGCAGTATTTT. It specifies CASSFGLATSTDTQYF.